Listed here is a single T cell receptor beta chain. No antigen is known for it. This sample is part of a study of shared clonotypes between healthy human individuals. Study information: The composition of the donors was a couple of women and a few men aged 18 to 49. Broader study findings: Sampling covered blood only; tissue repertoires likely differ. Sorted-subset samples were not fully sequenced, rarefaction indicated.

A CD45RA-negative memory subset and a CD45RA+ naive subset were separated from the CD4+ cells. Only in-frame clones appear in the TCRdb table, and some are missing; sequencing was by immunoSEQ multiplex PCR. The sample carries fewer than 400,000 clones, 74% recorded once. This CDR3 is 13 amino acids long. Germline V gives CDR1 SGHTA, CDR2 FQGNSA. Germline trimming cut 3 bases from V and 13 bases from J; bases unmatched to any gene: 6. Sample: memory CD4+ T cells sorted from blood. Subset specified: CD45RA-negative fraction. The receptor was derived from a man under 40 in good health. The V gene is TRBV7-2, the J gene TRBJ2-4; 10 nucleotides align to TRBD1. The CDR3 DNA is TGTGCCAGCAGCTTTCGTGGACAGGGGGACCAGTACTTC. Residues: CASSFRGQGDQYF.